This entry lists 19 T cell receptor beta chains sequenced from one sample in a study of tumor-infiltrating lymphocytes in primary liver carcinoma. TCR beta cDNA was prepared out of around 460 ng total RNA by means of a constant-region primer. Investigators got TCR beta libraries out of three nested multiplex PCR rounds, done with slightly modified ARM-PCR. With TRBV1-TRBV30 forward primers and a C-beta reverse primer, the first two PCR rounds were run for 10 cycles each. TCRdb fed the multiplex PCR reads into MiXCR, producing one record per CDR3 protein. The sample lists fewer than 400,000 distinct CDR3 sequences; 55% to 65% were seen once. Unsorted whole blood supplied the RNA, and germline DNA was extracted too. Sequencing used peripheral blood. The receptors were gathered from a man aged 35 to 55 with primary liver carcinoma and hepatitis B virus infection.

Comments on this clonotype: It may be a read error: a sequence one base away is much more abundant. The rearrangement uses TRBV12-3 or TRBV12-4 and TRBJ1-5, with 8 bases identical to TRBD1. The CDR3 is made up of 12 amino acids. CDR3 protein: CTSSGGGQPQHF. In DNA, the CDR3 is TGTACCAGCTCAGGGGGCGGGCAGCCCCAGCATTTT.

Comments on this clonotype: Just one base apart from a much larger clone, this may be a read error. This CDR3 is CASSLSQGPLERYF. The DNA of the CDR3 is TGTGCCAGCAGCTTGAGCCAGGGTCCCCTCGAGCGGTACTTC. The V gene is TRBV11-2, the J gene TRBJ2-7; weak D call: TRBD1 (5 bases). CDR1 is SGHAT, CDR2 FQNNGV, per germline. The CDR3 length is 14 residues.

This clonotype appeared many times. The chain combines TRBV6-5 with TRBJ1-5; D perhaps matches TRBD1 (6 bases). The CDR3 contains 13 residues. V was pared by 4 bases and J by 6 bases, with 10 bases between. Germline V gene sequence: CDR1 MNHEY, CDR2 SVGAGI. CDR3 region: CASSFDRSQPQHF. As DNA, the CDR3 is TGTGCCAGCAGTTTCGACAGGAGTCAGCCCCAGCATTTT.

A remark on this clonotype: A much more abundant neighbour one base away suggests this may be a read error. The rearrangement uses TRBV4-1 and TRBJ2-7; D possibly matches TRBD1 or TRBD2 (5 bases each). The CDR3 extends over 14 amino acids. Germline assignment: CDR1 MGHRA and CDR2 YSYEKL. CDR3 bases: TGCGCCAGCAGCGAAGATCGATGGGGGAACGAGCAGTACTTC. As protein: CASSEDRWGNEQYF.

On this clonotype itself: A read error may explain this, as a much larger clone is one base away. This rearrangement joins TRBV6-5 to TRBJ1-4, with D unresolved. The germline V gene encodes CDR1 MNHEY and CDR2 SVGAGI. This CDR3 has 13 amino acids. CDR3 in amino acids: CACSRTLGEKLFF. CDR3 DNA sequence: TGTGCCTGCAGCCGCACCCTCGGGGAAAAACTGTTTTTT.

Details on this clonotype: A much larger clone differs from this one at a single base, so this may be a read error. This chain connects TRBV5-1 to TRBJ2-3; no clear D. Germline CDR1 and CDR2: SGHRS and YFSETQ. V was clipped by 3 bases and J by 0 bases, with 11 bases between them. This CDR3 has 15 amino acids. The CDR3 nucleotides read TGCGCCAGCAGCTCGGGCTTAAAAAGCACAGATACGCAGTATTTT. Protein: CASSSGLKSTDTQYF.

This clonotype has a single count. Since a much larger clone is just one base distant, this may be a read error. J is TRBJ2-5 and V is TRBV4-3; 9 bases fit TRBD2. CDR3 length equals 15 residues. Germline trimming cut 4 bases from V and 4 bases from J; bases unmatched to any gene: 7. The germline CDR1 and CDR2 sequences are LGHNA and YSLEER. Written as DNA, the CDR3 is TGCGCCAGCAGCCGACTAGCGGCCCGGGGAGAGACCCAGTACTTC. This codes for CASSRLAARGETQYF.

Regarding this clonotype: This could be a read error, since a much larger clone is one nucleotide away. The chain carries TRBV29-1 and TRBJ2-7, with TRBD2 matching 12 bases. The CDR3 is 15 residues long. The V and J ends lost 5 bases and 6 bases, in that order; junction bases with no gene match: 11. Germline CDR1 and CDR2: SQVTM and ANQGSEA. As DNA, the CDR3 is TGCAGCGTTTGTCTGACAGGGACTAGCGGGTGCGAGCAGTACTTC. It yields the protein CSVCLTGTSGCEQYF.

Note on this clonotype: Mismatch with germline at one junction end may stem from a read error. V and J are TRBV11-2 and TRBJ2-1; possibly TRBD1 or TRBD2 for D (5 bases each). The CDR3 spans 16 residues. The V gene's germline CDR1 is SGHAT and CDR2 FQNNGV. The CDR3 region is CTSSFRDGSSYNEQFF. The CDR3 nucleotides read TGTACCAGCAGCTTCCGGGACGGGTCATCCTACAATGAGCAGTTCTTC.

Remarks on this clonotype: The junction and the germline gene differ at one end; a read error may be behind it. The chain recombines TRBV4-1 with TRBJ2-1; TRBD1 aligns across 8 bases. The germline V gene has CDR1 MGHRA and CDR2 YSYEKL. This CDR3 comprises 14 residues. The CDR3 DNA reads TGTGCCAGCAGCCTAACGACAGGGGCGGATGAGCAGTCCTTC. Its protein product is CASSLTTGADEQSF.

This sequence joins TRBV5-6 and TRBJ2-2; 7 bases match TRBD2. V trimming: 4 bases; J trimming: 6 bases; junction bases outside the gene matches: 12. The CDR3 totals 16 residues. Germline CDR1 SGHDT, CDR2 YYEEEE. The CDR3 DNA reads TGTGCCAGCAGCACTGGGGACTACCCTAACGCCGGGGAGCTGTTTTTT. Protein product: CASSTGDYPNAGELFF.

This clonotype was picked up many times. This chain connects TRBV11-2 to TRBJ2-5, with 7 bases fitting TRBD2. This CDR3 contains 14 residues. The germline CDR1 and CDR2 sequences are SGHAT and FQNNGV. V shed 5 bases and J 5 bases; nucleotides not matched to a gene: 8. CDR3 coding DNA: TGTGCCAGCAGCACTAGACTAGCTGGGGAGACCCAGTACTTC. It encodes CASSTRLAGETQYF.

This clonotype was seen repeatedly, ten times or more. This sequence joins TRBV11-2 and TRBJ2-7; possible D gene TRBD2, 5 bases. CDR3 size: 16 residues. V lost 2 bases and J lost 4, with 18 bases in between. Germline V lookup: CDR1 SGHAT, CDR2 FQNNGV. In nucleotides, the CDR3 is TGTGCCAGCAGCTTAAAATCTGCCGGATCGGGGTACGAGCAGTACTTC. It codes for CASSLKSAGSGYEQYF.

This clonotype was seen at least ten times. The rearrangement joins TRBV10-3 to TRBJ2-7, with 7 bases that match TRBD1. Unmatched junction bases numbered 7, after V lost 6 bases and J lost 5 bases. From germline, CDR1 is ENHRY and CDR2 SYGVKD. The CDR3 totals 13 residues. The CDR3 coding sequence is TGTGCCATCAGATCGACAGGGAAGGACGAGCAGTACTTC. Translated: CAIRSTGKDEQYF.

As concerns this clonotype: Its ends do not fully match the called genes, so a read error is possible. This chain links TRBV6-6 with TRBJ1-4; TRBD1 matches 7 bases. In germline, CDR1 is MNHNY, CDR2 SVGAGI (reference sequence). The CDR3 extends over 15 amino acids. The CDR3: CVSTLRGGADEKLFF. The CDR3 DNA reads as TGTGTCAGCACCCTCCGAGGGGGCGCGGATGAAAAACTGTTTTTT.

A remark on this clonotype: This may arise from a read error, as a much more abundant clone is one base away. The chain uses TRBV29-1 and TRBJ2-7; no clear D gene. V was cut by 4 bases and J by 2 bases, with 9 bases left in between. Germline lookup yields CDR1 SQVTM and CDR2 ANQGSEA. The CDR3 is made up of 12 amino acids. CDR3 sequence (DNA): TGCAGCGTTGCGGAAGAACCCTACGAGCAGTACTTC. It translates to CSVAEEPYEQYF.

Of note for this clonotype: A read error may produce the germline difference seen at one junction end. CDR3 coding DNA: TGTGCCAGCAGTTATTACAGTGAGCAGTTCTTC. It encodes CASSYYSEQFF. The chain is built from TRBV6-1 and TRBJ2-1; unclear D gene. Germline V gene lookup returns CDR1 MNHNS and CDR2 SASEGT. The length of the CDR3 is 11 residues.

Of note for this clonotype: Since no conserved phenylalanine or tryptophan closes the CDR3, a read error is the likely cause. This chain joins TRBV6-1 and TRBJ2-5; D is unresolved. CDR3 size: 11 residues. The germline V gene encodes CDR1 MNHNS and CDR2 SASEGT. Trimming took off 5 bases at V and 5 bases at J, with 6 bases between the two ends. CDR3 coding DNA: TGTGCCAGCAGTATTCTCGAGACCCAGTACCTC. It encodes CASSILETQYL.

This clonotype was found many times. The chain is built from TRBV13 and TRBJ2-3; TRBD2 is a possible D gene (5 bases). Trimming removed 2 bases at V and 4 bases at J, with 7 bases between. Germline assignment: CDR1 PRHDT and CDR2 FYEKMQ (reference sequence). The length of the CDR3 is 13 residues. The CDR3 sequence: CASSLKRADTQYF. For the CDR3, the DNA is TGTGCCAGCAGCTTAAAGAGGGCAGATACGCAGTATTTT.